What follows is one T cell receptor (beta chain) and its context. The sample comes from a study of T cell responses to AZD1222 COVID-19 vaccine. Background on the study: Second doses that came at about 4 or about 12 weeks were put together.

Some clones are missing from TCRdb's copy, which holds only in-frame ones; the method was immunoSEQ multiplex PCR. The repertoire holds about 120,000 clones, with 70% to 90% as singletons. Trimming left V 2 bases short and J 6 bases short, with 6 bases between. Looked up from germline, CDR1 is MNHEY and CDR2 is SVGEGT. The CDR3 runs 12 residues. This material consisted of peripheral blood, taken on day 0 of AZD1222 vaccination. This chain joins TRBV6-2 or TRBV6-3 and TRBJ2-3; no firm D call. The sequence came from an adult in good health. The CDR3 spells CASSYVVDTQYF. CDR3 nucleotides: TGTGCCAGCAGTTACGTGGTCGATACGCAGTATTTT.